The clone carrying this TCR beta chain was counted at least ten times. PBMCs came from about 10 ml of fresh peripheral blood. The authors amplified TCR beta CDR3 regions from RNA transcripts. HTBI-primed RT-PCR formed the first round, and a multiplex PCR formed the second. Via MiXCR, TCRdb re-called the multiplex PCR reads, giving one row per CDR3 protein. The top ten hold over 7.5% of the sample, which has about 480,000 distinct CDR3 sequences, approximately 15% seen once. The data derive from a study of Graves' ophthalmopathy and Graves' hyperthyroidism. CDR3 length: 13 residues. The V end was cut by 4 bases, the J end by 8 bases, with 14 bases between.

This chain links TRBV12-3 or TRBV12-4 with TRBJ1-2; D not certain. What was sequenced was blood. The sequence derives from a woman aged 25 to 39 with Graves' ophthalmopathy. The CDR3 loop reads CASSSWAEEGYTF. The CDR3 coding sequence is TGTGCCAGCAGTTCCTGGGCCGAAGAGGGCTACACCTTC.